One T cell receptor (beta chain) is described in this entry. Its antigen remains unidentified. This sample is drawn from a study of OX40 agonist ivuxolimab in advanced cancers. Background on the study: Patients' therapy was ivuxolimab, an antibody that acts as an agonist of OX40 (CD134). Averaging roughly 60 years in age, with a range of roughly 20 to 80, the cohort was 65% to 85% male.

Trimming shortened V by 5 bases and J by 0 bases, and 11 bases separated the two germline ends. The CDR3 sequence is 15 residues long. In germline, CDR1 is LNHDA, CDR2 SQIVND (reference sequence). Study conclusions and caveats: Average numbers of expanded clones were greater in CD8+ T cells than in CD4+. Low normalized T-cell clonal expansion was also seen in some nonresponders.

This table comes from immunoSEQ multiplex PCR, and its TCRdb copy is limited to in-frame clones, with some not included. The data hold tens of thousands of clones, with over 80% observed a single time. J is TRBJ1-5 and V is TRBV19, with D perhaps TRBD1 (6 bases). The sample here was CD4+ or CD8+ T cells sorted from blood, taken in a trial of the OX40 agonist ivuxolimab. The sequence was obtained from an adult with an advanced solid tumor such as melanoma, head and neck, liver or kidney cancer. CDR3 DNA: TGTGCCAGTAGTTCAACGACAGGTAGCAATCAGCCCCAGCATTTT. This sequence encodes CASSSTTGSNQPQHF.